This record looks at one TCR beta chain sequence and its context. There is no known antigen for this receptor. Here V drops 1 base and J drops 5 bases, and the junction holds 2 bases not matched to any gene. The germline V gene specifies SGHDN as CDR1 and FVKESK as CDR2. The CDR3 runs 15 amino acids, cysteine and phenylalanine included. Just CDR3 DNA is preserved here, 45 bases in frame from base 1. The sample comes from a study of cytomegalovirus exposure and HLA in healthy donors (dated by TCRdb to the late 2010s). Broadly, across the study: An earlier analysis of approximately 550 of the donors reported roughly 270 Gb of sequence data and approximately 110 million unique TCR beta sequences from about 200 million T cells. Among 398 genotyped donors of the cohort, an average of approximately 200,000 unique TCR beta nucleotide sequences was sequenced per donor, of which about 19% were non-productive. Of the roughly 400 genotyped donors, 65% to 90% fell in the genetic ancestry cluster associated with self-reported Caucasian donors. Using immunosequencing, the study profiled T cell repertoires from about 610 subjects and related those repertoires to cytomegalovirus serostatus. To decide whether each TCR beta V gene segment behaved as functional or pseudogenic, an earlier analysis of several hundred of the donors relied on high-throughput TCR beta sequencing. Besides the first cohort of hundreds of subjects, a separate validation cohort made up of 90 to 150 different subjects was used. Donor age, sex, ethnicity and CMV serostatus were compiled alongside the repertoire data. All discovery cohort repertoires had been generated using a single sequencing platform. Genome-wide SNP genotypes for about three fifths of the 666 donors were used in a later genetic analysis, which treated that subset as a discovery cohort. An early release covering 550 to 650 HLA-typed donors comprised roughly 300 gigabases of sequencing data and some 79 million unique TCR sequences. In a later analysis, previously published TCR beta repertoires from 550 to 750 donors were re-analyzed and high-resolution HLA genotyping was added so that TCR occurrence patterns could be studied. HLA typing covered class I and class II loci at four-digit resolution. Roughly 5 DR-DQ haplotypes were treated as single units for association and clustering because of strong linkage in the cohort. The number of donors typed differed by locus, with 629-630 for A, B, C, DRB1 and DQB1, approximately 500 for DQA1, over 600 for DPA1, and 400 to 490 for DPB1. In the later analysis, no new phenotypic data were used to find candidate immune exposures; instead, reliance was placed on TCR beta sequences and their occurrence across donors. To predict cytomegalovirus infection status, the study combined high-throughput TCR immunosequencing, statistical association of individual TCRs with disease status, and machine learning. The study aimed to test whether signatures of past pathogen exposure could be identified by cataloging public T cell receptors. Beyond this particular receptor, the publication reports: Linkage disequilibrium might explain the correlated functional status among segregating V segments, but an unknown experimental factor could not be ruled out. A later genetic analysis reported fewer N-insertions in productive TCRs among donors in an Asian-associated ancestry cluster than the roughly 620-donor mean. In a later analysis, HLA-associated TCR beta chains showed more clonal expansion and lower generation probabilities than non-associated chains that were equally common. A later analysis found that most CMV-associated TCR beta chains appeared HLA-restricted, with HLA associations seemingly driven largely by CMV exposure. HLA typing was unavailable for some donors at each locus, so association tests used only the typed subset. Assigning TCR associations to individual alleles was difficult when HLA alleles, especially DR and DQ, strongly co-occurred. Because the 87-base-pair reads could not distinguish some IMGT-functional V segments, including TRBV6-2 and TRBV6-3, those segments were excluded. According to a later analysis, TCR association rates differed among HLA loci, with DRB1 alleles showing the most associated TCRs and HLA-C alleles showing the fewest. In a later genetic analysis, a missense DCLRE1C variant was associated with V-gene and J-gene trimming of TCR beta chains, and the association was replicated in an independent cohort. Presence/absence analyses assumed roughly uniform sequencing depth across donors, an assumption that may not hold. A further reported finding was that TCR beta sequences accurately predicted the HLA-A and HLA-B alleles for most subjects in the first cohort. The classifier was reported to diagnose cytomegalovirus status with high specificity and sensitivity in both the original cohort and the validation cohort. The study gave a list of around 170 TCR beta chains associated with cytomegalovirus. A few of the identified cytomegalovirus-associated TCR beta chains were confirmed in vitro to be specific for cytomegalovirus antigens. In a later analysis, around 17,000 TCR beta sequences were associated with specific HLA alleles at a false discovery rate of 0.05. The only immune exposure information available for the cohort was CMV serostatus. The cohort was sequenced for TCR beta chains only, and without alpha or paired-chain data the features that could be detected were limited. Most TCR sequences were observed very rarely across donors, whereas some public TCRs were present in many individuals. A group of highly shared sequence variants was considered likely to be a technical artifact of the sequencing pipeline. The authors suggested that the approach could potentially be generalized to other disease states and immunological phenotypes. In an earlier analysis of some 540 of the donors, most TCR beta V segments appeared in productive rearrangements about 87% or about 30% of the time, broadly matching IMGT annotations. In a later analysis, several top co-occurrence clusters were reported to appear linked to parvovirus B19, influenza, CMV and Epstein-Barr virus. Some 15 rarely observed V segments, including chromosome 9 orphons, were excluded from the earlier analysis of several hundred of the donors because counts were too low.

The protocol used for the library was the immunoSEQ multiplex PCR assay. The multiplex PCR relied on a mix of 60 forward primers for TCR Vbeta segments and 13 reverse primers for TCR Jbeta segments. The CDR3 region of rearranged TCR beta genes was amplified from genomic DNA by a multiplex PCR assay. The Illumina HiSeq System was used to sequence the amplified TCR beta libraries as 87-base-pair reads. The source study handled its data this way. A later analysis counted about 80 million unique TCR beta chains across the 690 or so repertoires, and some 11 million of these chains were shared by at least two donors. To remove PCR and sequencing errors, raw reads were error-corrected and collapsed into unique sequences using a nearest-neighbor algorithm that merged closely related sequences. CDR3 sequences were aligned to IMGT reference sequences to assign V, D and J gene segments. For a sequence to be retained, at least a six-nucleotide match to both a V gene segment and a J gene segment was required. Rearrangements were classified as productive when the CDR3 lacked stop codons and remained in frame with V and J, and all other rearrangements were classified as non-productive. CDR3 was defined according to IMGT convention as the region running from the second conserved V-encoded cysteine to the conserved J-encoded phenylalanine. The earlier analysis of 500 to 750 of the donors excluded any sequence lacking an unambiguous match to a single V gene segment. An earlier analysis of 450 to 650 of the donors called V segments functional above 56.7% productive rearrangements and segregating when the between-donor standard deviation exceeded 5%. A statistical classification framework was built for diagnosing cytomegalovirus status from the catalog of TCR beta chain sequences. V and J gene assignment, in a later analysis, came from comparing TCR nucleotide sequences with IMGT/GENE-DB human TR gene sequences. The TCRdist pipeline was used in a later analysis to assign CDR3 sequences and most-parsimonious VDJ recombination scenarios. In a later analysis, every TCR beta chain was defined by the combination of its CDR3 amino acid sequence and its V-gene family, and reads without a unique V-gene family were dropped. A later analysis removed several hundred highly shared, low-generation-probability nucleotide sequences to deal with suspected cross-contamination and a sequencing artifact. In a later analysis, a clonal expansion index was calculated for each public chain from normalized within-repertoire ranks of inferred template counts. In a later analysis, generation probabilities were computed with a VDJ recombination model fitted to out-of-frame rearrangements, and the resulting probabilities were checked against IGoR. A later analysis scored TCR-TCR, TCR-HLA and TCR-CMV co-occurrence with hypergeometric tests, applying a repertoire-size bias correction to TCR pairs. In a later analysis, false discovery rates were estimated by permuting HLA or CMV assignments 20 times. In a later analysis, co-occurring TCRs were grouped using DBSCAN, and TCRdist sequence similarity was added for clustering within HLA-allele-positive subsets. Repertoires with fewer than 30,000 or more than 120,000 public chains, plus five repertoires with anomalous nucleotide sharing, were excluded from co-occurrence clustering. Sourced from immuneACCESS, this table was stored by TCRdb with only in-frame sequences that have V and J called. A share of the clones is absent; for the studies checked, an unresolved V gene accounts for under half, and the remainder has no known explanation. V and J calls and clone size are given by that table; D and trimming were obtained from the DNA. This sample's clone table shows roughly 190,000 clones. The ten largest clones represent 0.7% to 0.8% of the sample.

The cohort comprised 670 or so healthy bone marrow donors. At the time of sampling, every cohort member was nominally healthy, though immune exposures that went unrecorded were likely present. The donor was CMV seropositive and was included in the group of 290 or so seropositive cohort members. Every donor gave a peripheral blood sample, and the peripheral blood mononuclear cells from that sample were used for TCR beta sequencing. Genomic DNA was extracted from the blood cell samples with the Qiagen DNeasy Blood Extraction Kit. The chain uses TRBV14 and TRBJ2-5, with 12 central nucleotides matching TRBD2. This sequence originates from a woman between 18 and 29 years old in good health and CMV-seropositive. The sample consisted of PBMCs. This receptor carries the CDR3 CASSQGLAGVETQYF. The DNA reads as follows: TGTGCCAGCAGCCAAGGACTAGCGGGGGTGGAGACCCAGTACTTC.